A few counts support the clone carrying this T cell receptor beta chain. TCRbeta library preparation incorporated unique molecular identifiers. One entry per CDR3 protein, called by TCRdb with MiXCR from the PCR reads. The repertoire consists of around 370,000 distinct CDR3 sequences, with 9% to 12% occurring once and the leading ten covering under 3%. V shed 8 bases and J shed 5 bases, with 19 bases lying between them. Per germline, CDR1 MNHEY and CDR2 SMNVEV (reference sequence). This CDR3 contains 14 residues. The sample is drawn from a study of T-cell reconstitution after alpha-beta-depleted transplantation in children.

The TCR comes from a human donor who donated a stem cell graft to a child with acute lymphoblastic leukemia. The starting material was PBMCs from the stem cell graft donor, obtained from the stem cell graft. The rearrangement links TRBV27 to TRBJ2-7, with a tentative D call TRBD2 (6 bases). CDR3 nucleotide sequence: TGTGCCAGCCGGAGGCGGGGAGTTGGAAACGAGCAGTACTTC. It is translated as CASRRRGVGNEQYF.